These 21 T cell receptor beta chains share one sample of origin, sequenced in a study of a mutant IDH1 vaccine in newly diagnosed glioma. Data came from immunoSEQ multiplex PCR; TCRdb stores just in-frame clones and leaves some out. The sample lists around 40,000 clones; 80% to 90% were seen once. What these receptors recognize is not known. This sample's time point: week 35, safety follow-up. Every vaccination contained 300 ug of the mutant IDH1 20-mer peptide and was paired with topical imiquimod. The sequencing here drew on PBMCs, taken from a glioma patient whose treatment included an IDH1 peptide vaccine. The source of these receptors is a man in his forties with glioma.

The DNA for the CDR3 is TGTGCCAGCAGTGGGGTGGAACAGGGGGCCTACGAGCAGTACTTC. It encodes CASSGVEQGAYEQYF. The chain combines TRBV2 with TRBJ2-7; 8 bases map to TRBD1. Germline lookup yields CDR1 SNHLY and CDR2 FYNNEI. Trimming removed 4 bases from V and 2 bases from J; junction bases left unmatched: 7. The CDR3 contains 15 residues.

CDR3 in DNA: TGTGCCAGCAGGACCACAGGATATGGCTACACCTTC. It codes for CASRTTGYGYTF. The rearrangement joins TRBV27 to TRBJ1-2, with a possible D match to TRBD1 (5 bases). The ends were cut back, 6 bases at V and 5 bases at J, with 10 bases in the middle. The CDR3 runs to 12 residues. The V gene's germline CDR1 is MNHEY and CDR2 SMNVEV (reference sequence).

V usage is TRBV9 and J usage is TRBJ1-3; D is unclear. V was trimmed by 4 bases and J by 3 bases, leaving 8 bases between them. CDR1 SGDLS and CDR2 YYNGEE come from the germline V gene. The CDR3 is 13 amino acids. CDR3 in amino acids: CASSYNSGNTIYF. The CDR3 nucleotides read TGTGCCAGCAGCTACAACAGTGGAAACACCATATATTTT.

This chain uses TRBV30 with TRBJ2-7; D may be TRBD1 (5 bases). The CDR3 is made up of 12 amino acids. V was cut by 3 bases and J by 2 bases, with 8 bases left in between. Germline V gene lookup returns CDR1 GTSNPN and CDR2 SVGIG (reference sequence). CDR3 bases: TGTGCCTGGAGCCTGGGGCCCTACGAGCAGTACGTC. This codes for CAWSLGPYEQYV.

This rearrangement joins TRBV5-4 to TRBJ2-3; 8 bases match TRBD1. CDR3 length: 13 residues. The J segment lost 5 bases and the V segment lost 3 bases, leaving 2 bases of the junction unmatched. CDR1 and CDR2 from the germline V gene are SGHNT and YYREEE (reference sequence). In DNA form, the CDR3 reads TGTGCCAGCAGCTCCGGACAGGGAGATACGCAGTATTTT. Amino acid sequence: CASSSGQGDTQYF. Based on the CDR3 plus reference TRBV5-4 and TRBJ2-3, the full variable domain is ETGVTQSPTHLIKTRGQQVTLRCSSQSGHNTVSWYQQALGQGPQFIFQYYREEENGRGNFPPRFSGLQFPNYSSELNVNALELDDSALYLCASSSGQGDTQYFGPGTRLTVL.

V and J are TRBV19 and TRBJ2-6; weak D call: TRBD2 (6 bases). Germline CDR1 reads LNHDA; CDR2 reads SQIVND (reference sequence). The germline V and J ends were trimmed by 7 bases and 3 bases, with 22 bases remaining between them. The CDR3 covers 18 residues. The CDR3 coding sequence is TGTGCCAGTAAACCTGGTAGGAGGGGCTACGATGGGGCCAACGTCCTGACTTTC. Protein sequence: CASKPGRRGYDGANVLTF. Full variable domain (rest looked up from reference TRBV19 and TRBJ2-6): DGGITQSPKYLFRKEGQNVTLSCEQNLNHDAMYWYRQDPGQGLRLIYYSQIVNDFQKGDIAEGYSVSREKKESFPLTVTSAQKNPTAFYLCASKPGRRGYDGANVLTFGAGSRLTVL.

This chain connects TRBV2 to TRBJ2-3, with 13 bases lining up with TRBD2. The CDR3 has 15 residues. CDR1 SNHLY and CDR2 FYNNEI come from the germline V gene. V trimming: 5 bases; J trimming: 5 bases; junction bases outside the gene matches: 4. The CDR3 DNA reads TGTGCCAGCAGTCGGACTAGCGGGGGTCTAGATACGCAGTATTTT. It translates to CASSRTSGGLDTQYF.

The chain couples TRBV2 to TRBJ1-1, with TRBD1 matching 11 bases. Germline V lookup: CDR1 SNHLY, CDR2 FYNNEI. This CDR3 comprises 14 residues. Unmatched junction bases numbered 5, after V lost 6 bases and J lost 5 bases. CDR3 sequence reads: CASSVGQGATEAFF. CDR3 DNA sequence: TGTGCCAGCAGCGTAGGACAGGGGGCGACTGAAGCTTTCTTT.

The chain combines TRBV7-9 with TRBJ1-2; D call uncertain. Germline CDR1 reads SEHNR; CDR2 reads FQNEAQ (reference sequence). This CDR3 contains 15 residues. V was clipped by 4 bases and J by 10 bases, with 22 bases between them. CDR3 loop: CASSYRPVAAQYYTF. CDR3 sequence (DNA): TGTGCCAGCAGCTACCGTCCCGTGGCGGCTCAGTACTACACCTTC.

With regard to this clone: The same CDR3 is also encoded by other DNA sequences in this sample. The chain carries TRBV6-5 and TRBJ1-2; TRBD1 matches at 7 bases. The CDR3 is 15 residues long. CDR1 and CDR2 (germline): MNHEY, SVGAGI. Trimming took 4 bases from V and 0 from J; bases not matched to a gene: 5. CDR3: CASSSPGQTNYGYTF. Here the CDR3 DNA reads TGTGCCAGCAGTTCCCCGGGACAGACTAACTATGGCTACACCTTC.

J is TRBJ2-7 and V is TRBV4-3, with TRBD1 identical over 9 bases. With V trimmed by 4 bases and J by 4 bases, 8 bases remained unmatched. Germline V lookup: CDR1 LGHNA, CDR2 YSLEER. The CDR3 loop spans 15 amino acids. CDR3 nucleotide sequence: TGCGCCAGCAGCCGAAGAGATGACAGGGGGTACGAGCAGTACTTC. Translating it yields CASSRRDDRGYEQYF.

This chain connects TRBV7-9 to TRBJ2-1; the D call may be TRBD1 or TRBD2 (5 bases each). CDR3 length equals 12 residues. Germline V gives CDR1 SEHNR, CDR2 FQNEAQ (reference sequence). Between the trimmed V and J ends, which lost 5 bases and 6 bases, there was a span of 8 bases. CDR3 protein: CASSPGGNEQFF. In DNA, the CDR3 is TGTGCCAGCAGCCCTGGGGGCAATGAGCAGTTCTTC.

The count of this clone is one. The CDR3 loop is CASSETGPTTGTQYF. CDR3 DNA: TGTGCCAGCAGTGAAACGGGACCAACCACAGGGACCCAGTACTTC. The chain has TRBV6-1 and TRBJ2-5, with D perhaps assigned TRBD1 or TRBD2 (5 bases each). Trimming took off 2 bases at V and 7 bases at J, with 17 bases between the two ends. CDR1 MNHNS and CDR2 SASEGT come from the germline V gene. The CDR3 runs to 15 residues.

This clone was recorded only once. The chain carries TRBV2 and TRBJ1-5, with a possible D match to TRBD1 (5 bases). In germline, CDR1 is SNHLY, CDR2 FYNNEI. V gave up 6 bases and J gave up 3 bases, with 15 bases separating them. The CDR3 has 15 amino acids. CDR3 loop: CASRDLMGVNQPQHF. The CDR3 DNA is TGTGCCAGCAGGGACCTTATGGGGGTCAATCAGCCCCAGCATTTT.

CDR3 in amino acids: CASSRGENEKLFF. CDR3 nucleotides: TGTGCCAGCAGCCGTGGAGAGAATGAAAAACTGTTTTTT. The rearrangement links TRBV7-6 to TRBJ1-4; D remains ambiguous. The CDR3 spans 13 residues. The ends were cut back, 5 bases at V and 5 bases at J, with 9 bases in the middle. The V gene's germline CDR1 is SGHVS and CDR2 FNYEAQ.

V is TRBV6-4 and J is TRBJ2-1; no clear D. V lost 4 bases and J lost 2, with 9 bases in between. This CDR3 contains 14 residues. Germline CDR1 is MRHNA and CDR2 is SNTAGT. Here the CDR3 reads CASSVGDTYNEQFF. In DNA form, the CDR3 reads TGTGCCAGCAGTGTAGGAGACACCTACAATGAGCAGTTCTTC.

DNA of the CDR3: TGTGCCAGCAGCTTGGACCAGGGGAACACTGAAGCTTTCTTT. Translated: CASSLDQGNTEAFF. This chain connects TRBV5-6 to TRBJ1-1; a possible D gene is TRBD1 (5 bases). CDR1 and CDR2 from the germline V gene are SGHDT and YYEEEE. This CDR3 spans 14 amino acids. V lost 0 bases and J lost 1, with 7 bases in between.

This chain joins TRBV5-1 and TRBJ2-2, with D perhaps assigned TRBD1 or TRBD2 (5 bases each). CDR3 length: 14 amino acids. CDR1 is SGHRS, CDR2 YFSETQ, per germline. Trimming stripped 7 bases from V and 2 bases from J, with 12 bases between. CDR3 residues: CASDRDGNTGELFF. The DNA of the CDR3 is TGCGCCAGCGACCGGGACGGAAACACCGGGGAGCTGTTTTTT.

This chain uses TRBV5-1 with TRBJ1-2; 7 positions agree with TRBD1. This CDR3 has 14 residues. Germline V lookup: CDR1 SGHRS, CDR2 YFSETQ. V shed 0 bases and J 11 bases; nucleotides not matched to a gene: 10. The CDR3 sequence: CASSLATGVFRYTF. The CDR3 DNA reads TGCGCCAGCAGCTTGGCCACAGGGGTATTCCGGTACACCTTC.

This sequence joins TRBV28 and TRBJ2-3, with TRBD2 matching 11 bases. Germline CDR1 MDHEN, CDR2 SYDVKM. Trimming at V came to 6 bases and at J to 0 bases, leaving 14 bases not matched to a gene. The CDR3 runs 19 residues. The CDR3 DNA is TGTGCCAGCAGGGGGACTAGCGGAAAACTTACCACTAGCACAGATACGCAGTATTTT. Translation: CASRGTSGKLTTSTDTQYF.

V and J are TRBV7-9 and TRBJ1-3; 7 bases are shared with TRBD1. The CDR3 contains 15 residues. CDR1 is SEHNR, CDR2 FQNEAQ, per germline (reference sequence). The V and J ends lost 1 base and 8 bases, in that order; junction bases with no gene match: 8. The CDR3 loop reads CASSLGDSTAHTIYF. Here the CDR3 DNA reads TGTGCCAGCAGCTTAGGGGACAGTACGGCCCACACCATATATTTT.